Below, 2 T cell receptor beta chains from the same sample are listed, as sequenced in a study of control samples from healthy donors and cancer patients. Only in-frame clones appear in the TCRdb table, and some are missing; sequencing was by immunoSEQ multiplex PCR. Here the sample spans roughly 180,000 clones, 91% being singletons. Sequenced input: blood. These receptors came from a woman in her forties in good health.

The DNA for the CDR3 is TGTGCCACTAACGACAGGGGAAATTATGGCTACACCTTC. It codes for CATNDRGNYGYTF. The V and J genes are TRBV19 and TRBJ1-2, with 8 bases aligning to TRBD1. The CDR3 sequence is 13 residues long. V was pared by 10 bases and J by 5 bases, with 9 bases of the junction left unmatched. Germline CDR1 is LNHDA and CDR2 is SQIVND (reference sequence).

This clone has only one observation. This chain connects TRBV18 to TRBJ2-7, with TRBD1 as a possible D gene (5 bases). CDR3 length: 15 residues. Trimming shortened V by 0 bases and J by 4 bases, and 13 bases separated the two germline ends. Per germline, CDR1 KGHSH and CDR2 LQKENI. The CDR3 sequence is CASSPPPGFRYEQYF. CDR3 nucleotides: TGTGCCAGCTCACCACCGCCAGGGTTTCGATACGAGCAGTACTTC.